This TCR beta chain originates from a study of cytomegalovirus exposure and HLA in healthy donors. For the study at large: Early released data had tens of millions of unique TCRs, all coming from HLA-typed donors. Study findings and constraints: The analysis excluded some indistinguishable V segments, including TRBV6-2 and TRBV6-3. There were a few CMV-associated chains whose specificity for CMV antigens was confirmed in vitro. Analysis was performed later, and it showed HLA-associated TCR beta chains to be more clonally expanded than equally common others.

The CDR3 is made up of 15 amino acids. Trimming took 4 bases from V and 4 from J; bases not matched to a gene: 6. Germline V gene lookup returns CDR1 MGHRA and CDR2 YSYEKL. PCR involved 60 Vbeta and 13 Jbeta primers. Data came from immunoSEQ multiplex PCR; TCRdb stores just in-frame clones and leaves some out. The sample lists 95,000 to 150,000 clones; approximately 80% were seen once. On this clone: No antigen is known for it.

The TCR originated in a man aged 35 to 55 in good health and CMV-seronegative. The sequenced sample was PBMCs. The rearrangement joins TRBV4-1 to TRBJ2-5, with 10 bases lining up with TRBD1. CDR3 amino acids: CASSRGGTGAETQYF. CDR3 in DNA: TGCGCCAGCAGCCGAGGGGGGACAGGGGCAGAGACCCAGTACTTC.